Listed below are T cell receptor beta chains from one sample, sequenced in a study of OX40 agonist ivuxolimab in advanced cancers. This table comes from immunoSEQ multiplex PCR, and its TCRdb copy is limited to in-frame clones, with some not included. The sample consists of 7,000 to 9,500 clones, about 66% of them appearing once. Sequencing used CD4+ or CD8+ T cells sorted from blood, obtained in a trial of the OX40 agonist ivuxolimab. Receptors originate from an adult with an advanced solid tumor such as melanoma, head and neck, liver or kidney cancer. Each CDR3 is given with its conserved first and last residue. A D gene is named only where the DNA matches it firmly. Size is omitted from some rows. Given values are once, few, many or a class for expanded clones.

clone_size,v_call,d_call,j_call,cdr3_aa,cdr3_nt
-,TRBV7-9,TRBD2,TRBJ2-1,CASSDGRDNEQFF,TGTGCCAGCAGCGACGGGAGGGATAATGAGCAGTTCTTC
-,TRBV21-1,-,TRBJ2-5,CASKTGLAGETQYF,TGTGCCAGCAAAACGGGACTAGCGGGAGAGACCCAGTACTTC
-,TRBV5-1,-,TRBJ2-1,CASSLNGRGLYNEQFF,TGCGCCAGCAGCCTAAACGGGAGGGGGCTCTACAATGAGCAGTTCTTC
-,TRBV4-1,-,TRBJ2-2,CASSQEGDNTGELFF,TGCGCCAGCAGCCAAGAAGGGGACAACACCGGGGAGCTGTTTTTT
many,TRBV10-1,-,TRBJ2-7,CASLRDTLYEQYF,TGCGCCAGCCTCCGGGACACCCTATACGAGCAGTACTTC
medium-sized,TRBV6-1,-,TRBJ1-5,CASSRSEEQPQHF,TGTGCCAGCAGTCGTAGTGAGGAGCAGCCCCAGCATTTT
-,TRBV19,TRBD2,TRBJ2-1,CATRESGTSGSGEQFF,TGTGCCACCCGGGAATCCGGGACTAGCGGGAGTGGGGAGCAGTTCTTC
medium-sized,TRBV4-1,-,TRBJ1-2,CASSQELDGLLNYGYTF,TGCGCCAGCAGCCAAGAACTTGATGGATTACTTAACTATGGCTACACCTTC
-,TRBV4-2,-,TRBJ1-4,CASSQVIGGFATNEKLFF,TGTGCCAGCAGCCAAGTTATAGGCGGATTCGCAACTAATGAAAAACTGTTTTTT
-,TRBV30,TRBD2,TRBJ2-1,CAWRTLAGGYNEQFF,TGTGCCTGGAGAACCTTGGCGGGAGGGTACAATGAGCAGTTCTTC
many,TRBV5-4,TRBD1,TRBJ1-2,CASSFGTGLEVGDYGYTF,TGTGCCAGCAGCTTTGGGACAGGGTTAGAGGTGGGCGACTATGGCTACACCTTC
-,TRBV15,TRBD1,TRBJ2-7,CATSRDRDREDEQYF,TGTGCCACCAGCAGAGATCGGGACAGGGAGGACGAGCAGTACTTC
-,TRBV11-2,-,TRBJ1-3,CASSTRTDHSGNTIYF,TGTGCCAGCAGCACGAGGACAGACCATTCTGGAAACACCATATATTTT
-,TRBV19,-,TRBJ1-2,CASSTNFGSLVGAGNVVYGYTF,TGTGCCAGTAGTACAAACTTCGGATCGTTGGTAGGGGCAGGGAATGTGGTCTATGGCTACACCTTC
many,TRBV4-1,-,TRBJ1-5,CASSQEWGWPQHF,TGCGCCAGCAGCCAAGAATGGGGTTGGCCCCAGCATTTT
-,TRBV11-2,-,TRBJ2-7,CASSGGLSYEQYF,TGTGCCAGCAGCGGAGGCCTCTCCTACGAGCAGTACTTC
-,TRBV27,-,TRBJ2-1,CASSFYKSSYNEQFF,TGTGCCAGCAGTTTTTATAAGAGCTCCTACAATGAGCAGTTCTTC
-,TRBV15,-,TRBJ2-6,CATSPSVGGSGANVLTF,TGTGCCACCAGCCCCTCGGTGGGGGGCTCTGGGGCCAACGTCCTGACTTTC
-,TRBV11-1,TRBD2,TRBJ2-1,CASSLRTSGGYNEQFF,TGTGCCAGCAGCTTAAGAACTAGCGGGGGCTACAATGAGCAGTTCTTC
once,TRBV2,-,TRBJ2-1,CASSEGSRGEQFF,TGTGCCAGCAGTGAAGGTAGCCGCGGTGAGCAGTTCTTC
once,TRBV5-6,-,TRBJ2-7,CASSALRVHEQYF,TGTGCCAGCAGCGCCCTGAGGGTCCACGAGCAGTACTTC
few,TRBV30,TRBD2,TRBJ2-7,CAWRREEVEQYF,TGTGCCTGGAGGCGGGAGGAAGTCGAGCAGTACTTC
-,TRBV27,-,TRBJ2-7,CAGSFGGSEEQYF,TGTGCCGGATCGTTTGGAGGGAGTGAGGAGCAGTACTTC
many,TRBV4-1,-,TRBJ2-1,CASSQGAAYNEQFF,TGCGCCAGCAGCCAGGGGGCTGCCTACAATGAGCAGTTCTTC
few,TRBV19,-,TRBJ2-1,CASSTGLDEQFF,TGTGCCAGTAGTACCGGTTTGGATGAGCAGTTCTTC
-,TRBV19,-,TRBJ2-1,CASSIWVAINEQFF,TGTGCCAGTAGTATTTGGGTAGCGATCAATGAGCAGTTCTTC
-,TRBV27,TRBD2,TRBJ2-3,CASRASGSFTDTQYF,TGTGCCAGCAGGGCTAGCGGCAGCTTCACAGATACGCAGTATTTT
-,TRBV6-1,TRBD1,TRBJ1-3,CASSESDRSYGNTIYF,TGTGCCAGCAGTGAATCGGACAGGAGTTATGGAAACACCATATATTTT